These 3 T cell receptor beta chains share one sample of origin, sequenced in a study of graft-versus-host responses after intestinal transplantation. No antigen is known for these receptors. Profiling relied on immunoSEQ multiplex PCR, and the TCRdb table lists in-frame clones only, not all of them. The sample shows around 90,000 clones, about 93% of them seen only once. The source was unstimulated CD8+ T cells sorted from spleen or lymph node cells, collected before transplant. The receptors originated from a human donor who was the organ donor for an intestinal transplant.

V usage is TRBV28 and J usage is TRBJ2-1, with 7 bases fitting TRBD1. The germline V gene has CDR1 MDHEN and CDR2 SYDVKM. This CDR3 comprises 12 residues. The V and J ends lost 3 bases and 14 bases, in that order; junction bases with no gene match: 7. The CDR3 DNA sequence: TGTGCCAGCAGTTTTGATGGCCAGGGGGAGTTCTTC. It is translated as CASSFDGQGEFF.

The chain carries TRBV7-3 and TRBJ2-3; a weak D match, TRBD1 (5 bases). This CDR3 spans 14 amino acids. In germline, CDR1 is SGHTA, CDR2 FQGTGA. The V and J ends lost 1 base and 6 bases respectively, with 11 bases between them. CDR3 loop: CASSLMGLRDTQYF. The CDR3 DNA reads as TGTGCCAGCAGCTTAATGGGGCTTCGGGATACGCAGTATTTT.

The V and J genes are TRBV19 and TRBJ1-1, with TRBD1 matching 7 bases. The CDR3 is made up of 14 amino acids. Germline lookup yields CDR1 LNHDA and CDR2 SQIVND (reference sequence). V lost 7 bases, J lost 3 bases, and 8 bases stayed unmatched. CDR3 sequence (DNA): TGTGCCAGTAATGTCGGGACAGTTTACACTGAAGCTTTCTTT. This translates into CASNVGTVYTEAFF.